A single sample is the source of the 14 T cell receptor beta chains below, sequenced in a study of shared clonotypes between healthy human individuals. In the naive CD8 group, cells lacked CD45RO and were positively selected for CCR7, so terminally differentiated effector memory CD45RA+ cells were left out. Generated by immunoSEQ multiplex PCR, the TCRdb table keeps only in-frame clones and is missing some. The sample includes about 800,000 clones, 96% of them seen just once. Sequenced: naive CD8+ T cells sorted from blood. Source of these receptors: a man aged 25-45 years in good health.

The chain recombines TRBV10-2 with TRBJ2-7, with 9 bases matching TRBD1. J lost 3 bases, V lost 7 bases, and 4 bases had no gene match. The CDR3 spans 13 residues. CDR1 and CDR2 from the germline V gene are WSHSY and SAAADI. As DNA, the CDR3 is TGCGCCAGCAATCCGACAGGGGGCTACGAGCAGTACTTC. Translating gives CASNPTGGYEQYF.

V is TRBV29-1 and J is TRBJ1-1; D gene ambiguous. Germline assignment: CDR1 SQVTM and CDR2 ANQGSEA. The CDR3 is 11 residues long. The germline V and J ends were trimmed by 2 bases and 6 bases, with 7 bases remaining between them. The CDR3 DNA is TGCAGCGTTGAAATAGGGTCTGAAGCTTTCTTT. Amino acids: CSVEIGSEAFF.

The CDR3 spells CASSLDRTRINEQFF. CDR3 nucleotides: TGTGCCAGCAGCTTGGACCGGACACGGATCAATGAGCAGTTCTTC. The rearrangement links TRBV5-5 to TRBJ2-1, with TRBD1 as a possible D gene (5 bases). Trimming pared 0 bases from V and 6 bases from J, leaving 13 bases between. The CDR3 is 15 residues long. From germline, CDR1 is SGHKS and CDR2 YYEKEE (reference sequence). The full variable domain, completed using reference TRBV5-5 and TRBJ2-1, is DAGVTQSPTHLIKTRGQQVTLRCSPISGHKSVSWYQQVLGQGPQFIFQYYEKEERGRGNFPDRFSARQFPNYSSELNVNALLLGDSALYLCASSLDRTRINEQFFGPGTRLTVL.

This chain connects TRBV5-4 to TRBJ2-7; TRBD2 matches 13 bases. There are 18 residues in the CDR3. The V gene end was trimmed by 5 bases and the J gene end by 4 bases; junction bases not matched to a gene: 15. CDR1 SGHNT and CDR2 YYREEE come from the germline V gene (reference sequence). CDR3 region: CASRDSLAGGGTRYEQYF. The DNA of the CDR3 is TGTGCCAGCAGGGATTCACTAGCGGGAGGGGGTACAAGATACGAGCAGTACTTC.

This sequence joins TRBV19 and TRBJ2-1, with D uncertain. Germline V gene lookup returns CDR1 LNHDA and CDR2 SQIVND (reference sequence). V was pared by 6 bases and J by 9 bases, with 24 bases between. The CDR3 spans 16 residues. The CDR3 is CASSLLLRLGAGEQFF. CDR3 nucleotide sequence: TGTGCCAGTAGCCTCCTTCTCCGTTTAGGAGCAGGTGAGCAGTTCTTC. Full variable domain (missing parts from reference TRBV19 and TRBJ2-1): DGGITQSPKYLFRKEGQNVTLSCEQNLNHDAMYWYRQDPGQGLRLIYYSQIVNDFQKGDIAEGYSVSREKKESFPLTVTSAQKNPTAFYLCASSLLLRLGAGEQFFGPGTRLTVL.

This clone was detected only once. The chain combines TRBV7-9 with TRBJ2-2; the D gene is possibly TRBD2 (6 bases). The CDR3 totals 16 residues. With 5 bases removed from V and 6 bases from J, the gap between germline ends came to 19 bases. The germline CDR1 and CDR2 sequences are SEHNR and FQNEAQ (reference sequence). The CDR3 sequence: CASSNMGSSVAGELFF. As DNA, the CDR3 is TGTGCCAGCAGCAATATGGGGTCTAGCGTGGCCGGGGAGCTGTTTTTT.

V is TRBV4-1 and J is TRBJ1-4; no clear D. Germline V gene sequence: CDR1 MGHRA, CDR2 YSYEKL. The CDR3 covers 13 residues. Deletions cut 5 bases from V and 5 bases from J, with 9 bases between. The CDR3 coding sequence is TGCGCCAGCAGCAGGACGCAGAATGAAAAACTGTTTTTT. Encoded protein: CASSRTQNEKLFF.

About this clone itself: Other DNA sequences in this sample translate to the same CDR3. The chain links TRBV9 to TRBJ2-2; no clear D gene. This CDR3 has 13 amino acids. V gave up 5 bases and J gave up 2 bases, with 7 bases separating them. Germline V gene data show CDR1 as SGDLS and CDR2 as YYNGEE. The CDR3 sequence is CASSPTNTGELFF. CDR3 bases: TGTGCCAGCAGTCCCACAAACACCGGGGAGCTGTTTTTT.

V and J are TRBV5-5 and TRBJ1-1; 8 bases line up with TRBD1. The V gene end was trimmed by 4 bases and the J gene end by 4 bases; junction bases not matched to a gene: 0. Germline V gene sequence: CDR1 SGHKS, CDR2 YYEKEE (reference sequence). CDR3 length equals 12 residues. The CDR3 DNA reads as TGTGCCAGCAGCACAGGGGGCACTGAAGCTTTCTTT. Amino acid sequence: CASSTGGTEAFF.

The chain is built from TRBV27 and TRBJ2-5; 7 bases align to TRBD2. Germline CDR1 and CDR2: MNHEY and SMNVEV (reference sequence). V shed 2 bases and J 4 bases; nucleotides not matched to a gene: 7. The CDR3 runs 15 residues. The CDR3 protein is CASSLRREWGETQYF. CDR3 bases: TGTGCCAGCAGTTTAAGGCGGGAGTGGGGAGAGACCCAGTACTTC.

CDR3 coding DNA: TGTGCCAGCAGCTCCAAGACTAGCGGGGGCCCAAAGACCCAGTACTTC. It codes for CASSSKTSGGPKTQYF. The chain recombines TRBV7-6 with TRBJ2-5; 12 nucleotides match TRBD2. The CDR3 runs 16 residues. CDR1 and CDR2 (germline): SGHVS, FNYEAQ. Trimming at V came to 4 bases and at J to 6 bases, leaving 9 bases not matched to a gene. Combining the CDR3 with reference TRBV7-6 and TRBJ2-5 gives the whole variable domain GAGVSQSPRYKVTKRGQDVALRCDPISGHVSLYWYRQALGQGPEFLTYFNYEAQQDKSGLPNDRFSAERPEGSISTLTIQRTEQRDSAMYRCASSSKTSGGPKTQYFGPGTRLLVL.

The genes are TRBV11-3 and TRBJ2-3; D remains unclear. Germline CDR1 is SGHNT and CDR2 is YENEEA. V lost 8 bases, J lost 0 bases, and 9 bases lay in between. CDR3 length equals 13 residues. CDR3 amino acids: CASGDPSTDTQYF. For the CDR3, the DNA is TGTGCCAGCGGAGATCCTAGCACAGATACGCAGTATTTT.

The rearrangement links TRBV7-8 to TRBJ1-2, with D possibly matching TRBD1 (5 bases). The CDR3 has 16 residues. Germline assignment: CDR1 SGHVS and CDR2 FQNEAQ. V was clipped by 0 bases and J by 1 base, with 12 bases between them. CDR3: CASSLAQWGVNYGYTF. CDR3 DNA: TGTGCCAGCAGCTTAGCGCAATGGGGGGTTAACTATGGCTACACCTTC.

This rearrangement joins TRBV5-1 to TRBJ2-1; the D gene is possibly TRBD2 (5 bases). Germline V gene sequence: CDR1 SGHRS, CDR2 YFSETQ. The CDR3 length is 15 residues. V lost 2 bases to trimming and J lost 7 bases, with 16 bases between them. Written as DNA, the CDR3 is TGCGCCAGCAGCTTATCAAACCACGGGGTTAATGAGCAGTTCTTC. It specifies CASSLSNHGVNEQFF.